What follows are 17 T cell receptor beta chains derived from one specimen sequenced in a study of T cell changes during pregnancy in multiple sclerosis. Assay: immunoSEQ multiplex PCR; the TCRdb copy retains only in-frame clones and omits some. The repertoire holds roughly 48,000 clones, approximately 92% seen once, with around 0.9% in the top ten. The sequences come from CD4+ T cells from peripheral blood mononuclear cells, collected in the second trimester of pregnancy. The receptors derive from a female donor in good health, enrolled as a control in a pregnancy study.

The rearrangement joins TRBV4-1 to TRBJ2-7, with 13 bases fitting TRBD2. Germline V gene lookup returns CDR1 MGHRA and CDR2 YSYEKL. With V trimmed by 6 bases and J by 1 base, 9 bases remained unmatched. The CDR3 extends over 17 amino acids. The CDR3 bases are TGCGCCAGCAGGATTACTAGCGGGGGGGCCGGATCCTACGAGCAGTACTTC. Its translation is CASRITSGGAGSYEQYF.

The V gene is TRBV28, the J gene TRBJ1-5; the match to TRBD1 covers 9 bases. J gave up 7 bases and V 7 bases, and 8 bases lay outside the gene matches. The CDR3 runs to 14 residues. The germline CDR1 and CDR2 sequences are MDHEN and SYDVKM. CDR3 nucleotide sequence: TGTGCCAGCACTGGACAGGGGCCACCGCAGCCCCAGCATTTT. Its translation is CASTGQGPPQPQHF.

This clone was seen a handful of times. The rearrangement joins TRBV4-1 to TRBJ2-7, with 8 bases lining up with TRBD1. The CDR3 loop spans 15 amino acids. V dropped 2 bases and J dropped 3; count of bases not matched to a gene: 6. The germline gives CDR1 MGHRA, CDR2 YSYEKL. CDR3 sequence (DNA): TGCGCCAGCAGCCAATCCCGGACAGGGTTCTACGAGCAGTACTTC. This gives the protein CASSQSRTGFYEQYF.

This rearrangement joins TRBV6-6 to TRBJ2-1, with 13 bases lining up with TRBD2. The CDR3 contains 14 residues. Germline assignment: CDR1 MNHNY and CDR2 SVGAGI (reference sequence). The junction had 11 bases not matched to a gene; V was cut back by 6 bases and J by 15 bases. The CDR3 loop is CASSLGLAGSSPFF. In DNA form, the CDR3 reads TGTGCCAGCAGCTTGGGACTAGCGGGGAGTAGCCCGTTCTTC.

The J gene is TRBJ1-1, the V gene TRBV14, with 9 nucleotides matching TRBD1. This CDR3 has 18 amino acids. Germline trimming cut 1 base from V and 5 bases from J; bases unmatched to any gene: 14. Germline CDR1 SGHDN, CDR2 FVKESK. CDR3 loop: CASSQGYGLVDRGTEAFF. In DNA, the CDR3 is TGTGCCAGCAGCCAAGGGTATGGTCTCGTTGACAGGGGGACTGAAGCTTTCTTT.

This clone was detected only a few times. The chain combines TRBV5-5 with TRBJ1-1; no reliable D call. Germline values: CDR1 SGHKS, CDR2 YYEKEE (reference sequence). This CDR3 comprises 14 residues. The V end was cut by 1 base, the J end by 0 bases, with 7 bases between. The CDR3 nucleotides read TGTGCCAGCAGCTTGAAATACATGAACACTGAAGCTTTCTTT. Its protein is CASSLKYMNTEAFF.

The chain joins TRBV7-2 to TRBJ1-5; TRBD1 matches at 10 bases. CDR1 and CDR2 from the germline V gene are SGHTA and FQGNSA. The V segment lost 3 bases and the J segment 3 bases; nucleotides outside the gene matches: 2. The CDR3 loop spans 15 amino acids. This chain's CDR3 is CASSFGTGDNQPQHF. DNA of the CDR3: TGTGCCAGCAGCTTCGGGACAGGGGACAATCAGCCCCAGCATTTT. The entire variable domain, with the rest obtained from reference TRBV7-2 and TRBJ1-5, is as follows: GAGVSQSPSNKVTEKGKDVELRCDPISGHTALYWYRQSLGQGLEFLIYFQGNSAPDKSGLPSDRFSAERTGGSVSTLTIQRTQQEDSAVYLCASSFGTGDNQPQHFGDGTRLSIL.

J is TRBJ2-5 and V is TRBV28; D unclear. The V gene's germline CDR1 is MDHEN and CDR2 SYDVKM. Trimming removed 6 bases from V and 1 base from J, with 12 bases in between. This CDR3 region has 14 residues. CDR3 DNA: TGTGCCAGCAGGACATCCAGAATCCAAGAGACCCAGTACTTC. Translating it yields CASRTSRIQETQYF.

V usage is TRBV7-9 and J usage is TRBJ1-1; the D gene is possibly TRBD1 (6 bases). Trimming pared 4 bases from V and 3 bases from J, leaving 21 bases between. Germline V CDR1 and CDR2: SEHNR, FQNEAQ (reference sequence). The CDR3 extends over 17 amino acids. This chain's CDR3 is CASSSRARGGTDTEAFF. Written as DNA, the CDR3 is TGTGCCAGCAGCTCCCGGGCTAGGGGGGGGACGGACACTGAAGCTTTCTTT.

The chain joins TRBV28 to TRBJ1-5, with D possibly TRBD1 on 6 matching bases. Germline CDR1 MDHEN, CDR2 SYDVKM. The CDR3 runs to 19 residues. Trimming stripped 3 bases from V and 4 bases from J, with 25 bases between. DNA for the CDR3: TGTGCCAGCAGTTTTCAAGGTGGCTTCGGACAGACAAATAATCAGCCCCAGCATTTT. Its protein product is CASSFQGGFGQTNNQPQHF. Full variable domain (missing parts from reference TRBV28 and TRBJ1-5): DVKVTQSSRYLVKRTGEKVFLECVQDMDHENMFWYRQDPGLGLRLIYFSYDVKMKEKGDIPEGYSVSREKKERFSLILESASTNQTSMYLCASSFQGGFGQTNNQPQHFGDGTRLSIL.

This sequence joins TRBV4-2 and TRBJ2-3, with 9 positions matching TRBD2. V was pared by 2 bases and J by 4 bases, with 7 bases of the junction left unmatched. This CDR3 is built from 16 residues. CDR1 and CDR2 from the germline V gene are LGHNA and YNFKEQ. CDR3 in DNA: TGTGCCAGCAGCCAACATATTAGCGGGAGTCCAGATACGCAGTATTTT. Its protein is CASSQHISGSPDTQYF.

The rearrangement uses TRBV28 and TRBJ1-5, with a possible D match to TRBD1 (6 bases). This CDR3 has 15 amino acids. V lost 3 bases and J lost 2, with 11 bases in between. CDR1 and CDR2 from the germline V gene are MDHEN and SYDVKM. CDR3 bases: TGTGCCAGCAGTTTGGTACAGGGAGGCAATCAGCCCCAGCATTTT. As protein: CASSLVQGGNQPQHF.

This CDR3 reads CASSSVRGGQETQYF. CDR3 DNA: TGTGCCAGCAGCTCCGTCCGGGGGGGACAAGAGACCCAGTACTTC. The rearrangement joins TRBV7-9 to TRBJ2-5, with 8 bases aligning to TRBD2. The CDR3 length is 15 residues. V trimming: 4 bases; J trimming: 2 bases; junction bases outside the gene matches: 6. Germline V lookup: CDR1 SEHNR, CDR2 FQNEAQ (reference sequence). Complete variable domain (other parts from reference TRBV7-9 and TRBJ2-5): DTGVSQNPRHKITKRGQNVTFRCDPISEHNRLYWYRQTLGQGPEFLTYFQNEAQLEKSRLLSDRFSAERPKGSFSTLEIQRTEQGDSAMYLCASSSVRGGQETQYFGPGTRLLVL.

The rearrangement links TRBV6-1 to TRBJ1-1, with D possibly matching TRBD1 (6 bases). This CDR3 region has 11 residues. Germline V CDR1 and CDR2: MNHNS, SASEGT. The V end was cut by 11 bases, the J end by 6 bases, with 13 bases between. CDR3 sequence: CAAQGIAEAFF. CDR3 in DNA: TGTGCCGCACAGGGCATTGCTGAAGCTTTCTTT.

V gene TRBV7-2 combines with J gene TRBJ2-7; a possible D gene is TRBD1 (6 bases). This CDR3 region has 14 residues. Germline V gene sequence: CDR1 SGHTA, CDR2 FQGNSA. Trimming pared 2 bases from V and 6 bases from J, leaving 14 bases between. CDR3 sequence reads: CASSLYRAQGEQYF. CDR3 coding DNA: TGTGCCAGCAGCTTATACAGGGCCCAGGGCGAGCAGTACTTC.

The V gene is TRBV7-3, the J gene TRBJ2-7; the match to TRBD2 covers 14 bases. J gave up 6 bases and V 5 bases, and 9 bases lay outside the gene matches. The CDR3 sequence is 16 residues long. Germline CDR1 is SGHTA and CDR2 is FQGTGA. In DNA, the CDR3 is TGTGCCAGCAGCCAGGGGACTAGCGGGAGTATGGGCGAGCAGTACTTC. It codes for CASSQGTSGSMGEQYF.

The rearrangement uses TRBV5-5 and TRBJ1-3; D unresolved. Trimming removed 0 bases at V and 0 bases at J, with 7 bases between. The germline CDR1 and CDR2 sequences are SGHKS and YYEKEE (reference sequence). CDR3 size: 15 residues. The DNA of the CDR3 is TGTGCCAGCAGCTTGGGACATTCCTCTGGAAACACCATATATTTT. Translated: CASSLGHSSGNTIYF.